This T cell receptor beta chain was captured in a study of T-cell reconstitution after alpha-beta-depleted transplantation in children. Unique molecular identifiers were incorporated when the TCRbeta library was constructed. TCRdb reprocessed the PCR reads via MiXCR and lists one record per CDR3 protein. The sample contains around 600,000 distinct CDR3 sequences, about 11% of which appear only once. J lost 4 bases, V lost 5 bases, and 6 bases had no gene match. The CDR3 extends over 15 amino acids. In germline, CDR1 is SGHVS, CDR2 FNYEAQ. The chain combines TRBV7-6 with TRBJ2-3; 10 bases align to TRBD1. The clonotype comes from a human donor who donated a stem cell graft to a child with acute myeloid leukemia. The material was PBMCs from the stem cell graft donor, obtained from the stem cell graft. The CDR3 DNA reads as TGTGCCAGCAGCCGCAGGGACAGGGGCGCAGATACGCAGTATTTT. It specifies CASSRRDRGADTQYF.